These 29 T cell receptor beta chains originate from one sample sequenced in a study of blood T cell repertoires in COVID-19. TCRdb's table, derived via immunoSEQ multiplex PCR, lists solely in-frame clones and lacks some. The table has 200,000 or so clones, 70% to 85% seen once. The sequenced sample consisted of peripheral blood. These receptor sequences come from a human donor with acute or convalescent COVID-19. The donor label of this sample is uncertain.

The V gene is TRBV7-2, the J gene TRBJ2-7, with a possible D match to TRBD1 (6 bases). Trimming pared 2 bases from V and 2 bases from J, leaving 13 bases between. Germline V gene lookup returns CDR1 SGHTA and CDR2 FQGNSA. There are 15 residues in the CDR3. The CDR3 nucleotides are TGTGCCAGCAGCTTAAGGGTCCCAGGGGCCTACGAGCAGTACTTC. Residues: CASSLRVPGAYEQYF.

The J gene is TRBJ1-3, the V gene TRBV9; 10 positions agree with TRBD1. J lost 2 bases, V lost 3 bases, and 8 bases had no gene match. The CDR3 consists of 17 residues. CDR1 is SGDLS, CDR2 YYNGEE, per germline. CDR3 protein: CASSAPGTGAAGNTIYF. As DNA, the CDR3 is TGTGCCAGCAGCGCCCCCGGGACAGGGGCGGCTGGAAACACCATATATTTT. The full variable domain, in which reference TRBV9 and TRBJ1-3 provide the parts outside the CDR3, is DSGVTQTPKHLITATGQRVTLRCSPRSGDLSVYWYQQSLDQGLQFLIQYYNGEERAKGNILERFSAQQFPDLHSELNLSSLELGDSALYFCASSAPGTGAAGNTIYFGEGSWLTVV.

The chain uses TRBV18 and TRBJ1-1; D remains unclear. The CDR3 loop spans 13 amino acids. Germline V gene lookup returns CDR1 KGHSH and CDR2 LQKENI. V dropped 4 bases and J dropped 4 bases, with 10 bases sitting between them. CDR3 DNA: TGTGCCAGCTCACTTTTCGTGGCCACTGAAGCTTTCTTT. Translation gives CASSLFVATEAFF. The variable domain in full, completed from reference TRBV18 and TRBJ1-1, reads NAGVMQNPRHLVRRRGQEARLRCSPMKGHSHVYWYRQLPEEGLKFMVYLQKENIIDESGMPKERFSAEFPKEGPSILRIQQVVRGDSAAYFCASSLFVATEAFFGQGTRLTVV.

The CDR3 reads CASSLGAGGQTDTQYF. The CDR3 nucleotides read TGTGCCAGCAGCTTAGGAGCGGGAGGGCAGACAGATACGCAGTATTTT. V gene TRBV7-8 combines with J gene TRBJ2-3, with 10 bases matching TRBD2. The germline V gene has CDR1 SGHVS and CDR2 FQNEAQ. With 1 base clipped from V and 3 bases from J, the junction kept 4 bases outside the gene matches. The CDR3 sequence is 16 residues long.

The genes are TRBV5-1 and TRBJ1-4; D remains ambiguous. Germline CDR1 reads SGHRS; CDR2 reads YFSETQ. The length of the CDR3 is 16 residues. The V gene lost 3 bases and the J gene lost 8 bases, with 20 bases spanning the gap. Here the CDR3 reads CASSWVGIGYGEKLFF. The CDR3 coding sequence is TGCGCCAGCAGCTGGGTGGGCATCGGCTATGGGGAAAAACTGTTTTTT.

V is TRBV11-2 and J is TRBJ2-7, with TRBD2 identical over 7 bases. This CDR3 is built from 14 residues. Per the germline V gene, CDR1 is SGHAT and CDR2 is FQNNGV. With V trimmed by 4 bases and J by 6 bases, 9 bases remained unmatched. The CDR3 sequence is CASSSPGLIGEQYF. CDR3 nucleotides: TGTGCCAGCAGCTCACCGGGACTAATCGGCGAGCAGTACTTC.

CDR3: CATSRGGTDTQYF. The CDR3 bases are TGTGCCACCTCTAGGGGTGGAACAGATACGCAGTATTTT. The V and J genes are TRBV12-3 or TRBV12-4 and TRBJ2-3; tentatively, D is TRBD1 (5 bases). V dropped 10 bases and J dropped 3 bases, with 14 bases sitting between them. The CDR3 consists of 13 residues.

This chain's CDR3 is CASSGPGPGSEQYF. CDR3 bases: TGTGCCAGCAGCGGACCGGGTCCTGGGAGCGAGCAGTACTTC. V gene TRBV5-4 combines with J gene TRBJ2-7, with D possibly TRBD2 on 5 matching bases. CDR1 is SGHNT and CDR2 is YYREEE in the germline V gene (reference sequence). The germline V and J ends were trimmed by 4 bases and 6 bases, with 17 bases remaining between them. This CDR3 is 14 amino acids long.

The V call is TRBV7-3, the J call TRBJ2-1; 10 nucleotides agree with TRBD1. The CDR3 loop spans 15 amino acids. V lost 5 bases to trimming and J lost 5 bases; unmatched junction nucleotides: 6. The V gene's germline CDR1 is SGHTA and CDR2 FQGTGA. CDR3: CASSMTGGAHNEQFF. The CDR3 DNA follows: TGTGCCAGCAGCATGACAGGGGGCGCGCACAATGAGCAGTTCTTC.

V usage is TRBV9 and J usage is TRBJ2-3; perhaps TRBD2 as D (5 bases). This CDR3 comprises 14 residues. The V end lost 3 bases, the J end lost 3 bases, and 11 bases lay between the germline ends. Germline V gene sequence: CDR1 SGDLS, CDR2 YYNGEE. The CDR3 DNA sequence: TGTGCCAGCAGCGGCGTTAGCGAGACAGATACGCAGTATTTT. Residues: CASSGVSETDTQYF.

This sequence joins TRBV11-2 and TRBJ1-1; D unclear. The V gene's germline CDR1 is SGHAT and CDR2 FQNNGV. Trimming cost V 4 bases and J 0 bases, with 9 bases left between them. This CDR3 is 14 amino acids long. For the CDR3, the DNA is TGTGCCAGCAGCTACTTATACTTGAACACTGAAGCTTTCTTT. It translates to CASSYLYLNTEAFF.

V is TRBV5-4 and J is TRBJ2-7; D is possibly TRBD2 (6 bases). The CDR3 runs 15 residues. CDR1 and CDR2 (germline): SGHNT, YYREEE (reference sequence). Deletions cut 4 bases from V and 6 bases from J, with 20 bases between. CDR3 residues: CASSPQGGYPGEQYF. The CDR3 DNA is TGTGCCAGCAGCCCGCAGGGAGGATACCCGGGCGAGCAGTACTTC.

The rearrangement uses TRBV9 and TRBJ1-2; D is undetermined. This CDR3 spans 14 amino acids. Per the germline V gene, CDR1 is SGDLS and CDR2 is YYNGEE. Trimming left V 0 bases short and J 2 bases short, with 8 bases between. CDR3 DNA sequence: TGTGCCAGCAGCGTAGATGGAGTCAACTATGGCTACACCTTC. Translating gives CASSVDGVNYGYTF. The full variable domain, rest sourced from reference TRBV9 and TRBJ1-2, is DSGVTQTPKHLITATGQRVTLRCSPRSGDLSVYWYQQSLDQGLQFLIQYYNGEERAKGNILERFSAQQFPDLHSELNLSSLELGDSALYFCASSVDGVNYGYTFGSGTRLTVV.

The chain combines TRBV5-6 with TRBJ1-2; a weak D match, TRBD1 (6 bases). V lost 0 bases and J 5 bases, leaving 11 bases between the germline ends. Germline CDR1 SGHDT, CDR2 YYEEEE. This CDR3 has 14 amino acids. The CDR3 DNA is TGTGCCAGCAGCTTGGAACAGGGAAGGTATGGCTACACCTTC. Translated, it gives CASSLEQGRYGYTF.

About this clone: Other DNA sequences of this sample code for an identical CDR3. The J gene is TRBJ1-5, the V gene TRBV27, with D possibly TRBD1 on 5 matching bases. This CDR3 has 14 residues. Germline-derived CDR1 and CDR2 are MNHEY and SMNVEV (reference sequence). V dropped 6 bases and J dropped 1 base, with 10 bases sitting between them. CDR3 sequence: CASSLQGSNQPQHF. The CDR3 DNA reads as TGTGCCAGCAGCCTCCAGGGAAGCAATCAGCCCCAGCATTTT.

The chain joins TRBV15 to TRBJ2-2; D is perhaps TRBD2 (6 bases). The ends were cut back, 0 bases at V and 3 bases at J, with 11 bases in the middle. CDR3 size: 16 residues. Germline V gene lookup returns CDR1 LNHNV and CDR2 YYDKDF (reference sequence). The CDR3 coding sequence is TGTGCCACCAGCAGAGATCGGGGGTCGGACACCGGGGAGCTGTTTTTT. Translating it yields CATSRDRGSDTGELFF. Supplemented by reference TRBV15 and TRBJ2-2, the full variable domain reads DAMVIQNPRYQVTQFGKPVTLSCSQTLNHNVMYWYQQKSSQAPKLLFHYYDKDFNNEADTPDNFQSRRPNTSFCFLDIRSPGLGDTAMYLCATSRDRGSDTGELFFGEGSRLTVL.

V gene TRBV5-1 combines with J gene TRBJ2-1, with 10 nucleotides matching TRBD2. The J segment lost 10 bases and the V segment lost 4 bases, leaving 17 bases of the junction unmatched. CDR1 and CDR2 (germline): SGHRS, YFSETQ. The length of the CDR3 is 17 residues. Here the CDR3 reads CASSRNGASGRDGEQFF. The CDR3 bases are TGCGCCAGCAGCCGGAACGGGGCTAGCGGGAGAGATGGGGAGCAGTTCTTC. Variable domain in full (rest from reference TRBV5-1 and TRBJ2-1): KAGVTQTPRYLIKTRGQQVTLSCSPISGHRSVSWYQQTPGQGLQFLFEYFSETQRNKGNFPGRFSGRQFSNSRSEMNVSTLELGDSALYLCASSRNGASGRDGEQFFGPGTRLTVL.

J is TRBJ1-6 and V is TRBV12-5, with no clear D. The CDR3 extends over 12 amino acids. In germline, CDR1 is LGHNT, CDR2 FRNRAP. The V and J ends lost 1 base and 10 bases respectively, with 5 bases between them. CDR3 in amino acids: CASGLAESPLHF. The CDR3 nucleotides are TGTGCTAGTGGTTTGGCCGAGTCACCCCTCCACTTT. The variable domain in full, with the rest retrieved from reference TRBV12-5 and TRBJ1-6, is DARVTQTPRHKVTEMGQEVTMRCQPILGHNTVFWYRQTMMQGLELLAYFRNRAPLDDSGMPKDRFSAEMPDATLATLKIQPSEPRDSAVYFCASGLAESPLHFGNGTRLTVT.

J is TRBJ2-7 and V is TRBV5-4, with no clear D. Deletions cut 3 bases from V and 4 bases from J, with 5 bases between. Germline V gives CDR1 SGHNT, CDR2 YYREEE (reference sequence). The CDR3 contains 11 residues. CDR3 sequence: CASSSRYEQYF. The CDR3 nucleotides read TGTGCCAGCAGCTCGAGGTACGAGCAGTACTTC.

Here the CDR3 reads CASSRTGTQGYTF. Written as DNA, the CDR3 is TGCGCCAGCAGCCGTACAGGGACCCAAGGCTACACCTTC. The rearrangement joins TRBV5-1 to TRBJ1-2; D perhaps matches TRBD1 (6 bases). CDR1 and CDR2 (germline): SGHRS, YFSETQ. CDR3 length equals 13 residues. V dropped 4 bases and J dropped 8 bases, with 15 bases sitting between them.

The gene calls are TRBV27 and TRBJ1-1; D is undetermined. V lost 3 bases, J lost 4 bases, and 12 bases lay in between. The CDR3 totals 14 residues. Germline-derived CDR1 and CDR2 are MNHEY and SMNVEV (reference sequence). CDR3 in DNA: TGTGCCAGCAGTTTCTACCGGGAAAGCACTGAAGCTTTCTTT. This sequence encodes CASSFYRESTEAFF.

The V gene is TRBV6-1, the J gene TRBJ1-1; D might be TRBD1 (5 bases). Per germline, CDR1 MNHNS and CDR2 SASEGT. The CDR3 length is 13 residues. The V gene lost 8 bases and the J gene lost 5 bases, with 15 bases spanning the gap. This chain's CDR3 is CASLTQGGTEAFF. CDR3 DNA: TGTGCCAGCCTAACGCAGGGTGGGACTGAAGCTTTCTTT.

The chain carries TRBV30 and TRBJ1-4; D is undetermined. Trimming left V 3 bases short and J 2 bases short, with 10 bases between. Germline V gene lookup returns CDR1 GTSNPN and CDR2 SVGIG (reference sequence). This CDR3 is 14 amino acids long. The CDR3 region is CAWRRSETNEKLFF. CDR3 coding DNA: TGTGCCTGGAGGAGGTCTGAGACTAATGAAAAACTGTTTTTT.

This clone was recorded only once. The chain uses TRBV7-2 and TRBJ1-6; 10 nucleotides align to TRBD1. Germline CDR1 is SGHTA and CDR2 is FQGNSA. The CDR3 length is 17 residues. The J segment lost 0 bases and the V segment lost 5 bases, leaving 4 bases of the junction unmatched. The CDR3 region is CASSARTGGSYNSPLHF. Here the CDR3 DNA reads TGTGCCAGCAGCGCCCGGACAGGGGGCTCCTATAATTCACCCCTCCACTTT.

The gene calls are TRBV11-2 and TRBJ2-7; perhaps TRBD1 as D (6 bases). Between the trimmed V and J ends, which lost 5 bases and 1 base, there was a span of 15 bases. Per germline, CDR1 SGHAT and CDR2 FQNNGV. CDR3 length equals 15 residues. This CDR3 reads CASSPTGSGSYEQYF. The CDR3 DNA reads as TGTGCCAGCAGCCCCACAGGGTCGGGTTCCTACGAGCAGTACTTC.

The chain couples TRBV28 to TRBJ2-5; maybe TRBD1 (6 bases). V dropped 4 bases and J dropped 4 bases, with 13 bases sitting between them. In germline, CDR1 is MDHEN, CDR2 SYDVKM. This CDR3 is 14 amino acids long. CDR3 protein: CASSSYRVAETQYF. CDR3 bases: TGTGCCAGCAGTTCCTACAGGGTTGCAGAGACCCAGTACTTC.

This chain connects TRBV4-3 to TRBJ2-3, with D perhaps matching TRBD1 (6 bases). V lost 3 bases to trimming and J lost 2 bases, with 9 bases between them. The V gene's germline CDR1 is LGHNA and CDR2 YSLEER. This CDR3 contains 14 residues. The CDR3 region is CASSQGQSTDTQYF. In DNA, the CDR3 is TGCGCCAGCAGCCAGGGACAATCCACAGATACGCAGTATTTT.

CDR3 residues: CATSDDSGGTDTQYF. CDR3 sequence (DNA): TGTGCCACCAGTGACGATAGCGGGGGCACAGATACGCAGTATTTT. The chain has TRBV24-1 and TRBJ2-3, with 8 nucleotides matching TRBD2. The junction had 3 bases not matched to a gene; V was cut back by 4 bases and J by 1 base. This CDR3 has 15 residues. Per germline, CDR1 KGHDR and CDR2 SFDVKD.

The chain employs TRBV19 and TRBJ1-4, with D perhaps matching TRBD1 (5 bases). The V and J ends lost 2 bases and 4 bases respectively, with 8 bases between them. Germline V CDR1 and CDR2: LNHDA, SQIVND (reference sequence). This CDR3 comprises 14 residues. This CDR3 reads CASSITGDNEKLFF. Written as DNA, the CDR3 is TGTGCCAGTAGTATAACAGGAGATAATGAAAAACTGTTTTTT.